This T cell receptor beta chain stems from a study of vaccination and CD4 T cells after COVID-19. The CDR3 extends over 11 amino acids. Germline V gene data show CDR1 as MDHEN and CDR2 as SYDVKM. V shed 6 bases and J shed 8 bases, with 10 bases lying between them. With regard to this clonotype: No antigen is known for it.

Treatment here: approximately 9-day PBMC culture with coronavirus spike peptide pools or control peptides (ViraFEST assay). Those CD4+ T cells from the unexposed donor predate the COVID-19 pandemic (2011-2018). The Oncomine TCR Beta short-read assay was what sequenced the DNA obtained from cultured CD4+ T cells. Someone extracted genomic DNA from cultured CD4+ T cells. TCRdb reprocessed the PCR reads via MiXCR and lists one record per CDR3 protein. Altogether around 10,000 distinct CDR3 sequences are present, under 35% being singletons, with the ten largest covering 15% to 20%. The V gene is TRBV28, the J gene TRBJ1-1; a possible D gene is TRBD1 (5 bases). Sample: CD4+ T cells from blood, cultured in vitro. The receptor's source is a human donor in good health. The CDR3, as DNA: TGTGCCAGCAGGGGACGGCCGGAAGCTTTCTTT. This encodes CASRGRPEAFF.